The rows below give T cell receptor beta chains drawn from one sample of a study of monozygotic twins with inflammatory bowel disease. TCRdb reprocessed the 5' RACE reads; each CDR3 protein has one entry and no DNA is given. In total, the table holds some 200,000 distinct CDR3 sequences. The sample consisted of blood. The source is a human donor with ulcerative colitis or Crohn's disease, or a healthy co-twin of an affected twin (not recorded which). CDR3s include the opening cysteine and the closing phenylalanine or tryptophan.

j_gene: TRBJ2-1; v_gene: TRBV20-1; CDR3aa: CSANPSGEQFF
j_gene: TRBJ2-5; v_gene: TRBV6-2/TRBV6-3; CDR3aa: CAITTNGLEETQYF
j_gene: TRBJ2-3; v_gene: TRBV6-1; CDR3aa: CASSETGTGKDTQYF
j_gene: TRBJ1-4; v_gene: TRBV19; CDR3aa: CASADLGGENEKLFF
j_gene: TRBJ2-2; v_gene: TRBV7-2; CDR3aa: CASSSDGFSNTGELFF
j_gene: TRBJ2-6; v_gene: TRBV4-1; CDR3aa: CASSHRGAGANVLTF
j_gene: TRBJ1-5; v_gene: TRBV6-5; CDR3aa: CASSYSRPSTGQPQHF
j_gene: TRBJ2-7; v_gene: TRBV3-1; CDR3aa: CASSQGLAIGVYEQYF
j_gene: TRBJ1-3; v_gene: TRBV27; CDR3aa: CASSLSLGHTIYF
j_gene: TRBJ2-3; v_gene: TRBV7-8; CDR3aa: CASSHPGTGDDTQYF
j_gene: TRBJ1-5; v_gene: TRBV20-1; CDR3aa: CSAGQGRGGNQPQHF
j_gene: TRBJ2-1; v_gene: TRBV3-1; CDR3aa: CASTRGTTSINEQFF
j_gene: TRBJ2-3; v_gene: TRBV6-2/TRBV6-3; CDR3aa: CASSPFTRDYSLTDTQYF
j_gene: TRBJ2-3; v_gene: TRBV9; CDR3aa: CASTLRDRGQDTQYF
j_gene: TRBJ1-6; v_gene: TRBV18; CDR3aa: CASSTGGSQNSPLHF
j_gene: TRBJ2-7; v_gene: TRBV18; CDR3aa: CASSPRGDRYSYEQYF
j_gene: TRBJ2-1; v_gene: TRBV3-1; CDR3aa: CASSLSTGNEQFF